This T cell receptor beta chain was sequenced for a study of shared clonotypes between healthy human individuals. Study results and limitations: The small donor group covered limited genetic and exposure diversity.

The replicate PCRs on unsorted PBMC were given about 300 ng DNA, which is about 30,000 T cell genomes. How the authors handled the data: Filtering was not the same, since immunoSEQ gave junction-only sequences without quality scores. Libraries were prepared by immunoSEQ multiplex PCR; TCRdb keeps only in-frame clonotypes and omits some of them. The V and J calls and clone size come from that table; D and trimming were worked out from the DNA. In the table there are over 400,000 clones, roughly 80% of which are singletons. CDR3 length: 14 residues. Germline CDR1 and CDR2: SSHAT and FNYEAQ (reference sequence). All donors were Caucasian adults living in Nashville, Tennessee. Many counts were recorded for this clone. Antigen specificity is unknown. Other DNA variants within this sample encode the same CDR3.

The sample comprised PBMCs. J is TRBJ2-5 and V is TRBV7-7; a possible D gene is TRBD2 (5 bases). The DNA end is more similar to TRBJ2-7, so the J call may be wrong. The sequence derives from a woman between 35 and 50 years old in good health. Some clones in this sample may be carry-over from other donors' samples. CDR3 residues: CASSLQPGSSEQYF. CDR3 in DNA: TGTGCCAGCAGCTTACAACCGGGGTCGAGCGAGCAGTACTTC.